This T cell receptor beta chain originates from a study of blood T cells in healthy people across ages. The length of the CDR3 is 16 residues. V lost 0 bases and J lost 0, with 12 bases in between. Germline V CDR1 and CDR2: MNHNY, SVGAGI (reference sequence). Combining a sample-barcoded 5' primer with a J-beta primer mix, a second PCR ran for about 7 to 11 cycles. TCRdb processed the 5' RACE reads anew with MiXCR; each CDR3 protein has one entry. Of 1.8 million or so distinct CDR3 sequences listed, roughly two fifths are singletons. Sequenced sample: blood. V usage is TRBV6-6 and J usage is TRBJ2-7; D possibly uses TRBD1 or TRBD2 (5 bases each). This TCR was recovered from a human donor in good health. CDR3 bases: TGTGCCAGCAGTTACTCGAGGGACCGCTACTCCTACGAGCAGTACTTC. Residues: CASSYSRDRYSYEQYF.